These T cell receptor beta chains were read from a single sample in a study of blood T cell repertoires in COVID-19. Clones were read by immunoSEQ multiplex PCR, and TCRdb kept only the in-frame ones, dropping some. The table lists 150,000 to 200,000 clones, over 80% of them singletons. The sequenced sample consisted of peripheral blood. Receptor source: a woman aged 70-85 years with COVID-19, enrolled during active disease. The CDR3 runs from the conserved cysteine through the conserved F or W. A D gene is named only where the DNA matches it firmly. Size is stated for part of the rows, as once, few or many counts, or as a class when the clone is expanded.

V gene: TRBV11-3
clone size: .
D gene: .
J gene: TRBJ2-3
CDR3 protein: CASSLGRADTQYF
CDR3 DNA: TGTGCCAGCAGCTTAGGCAGGGCCGATACGCAGTATTTT

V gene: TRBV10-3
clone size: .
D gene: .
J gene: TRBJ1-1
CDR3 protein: CAISDGLNTEAFF
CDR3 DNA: TGTGCCATCAGTGATGGGCTTAACACTGAAGCTTTCTTT

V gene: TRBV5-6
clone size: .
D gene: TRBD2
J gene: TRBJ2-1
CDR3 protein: CASSPNGRLAGNNEQFF
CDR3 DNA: TGTGCCAGCAGCCCCAACGGGCGACTAGCGGGAAACAATGAGCAGTTCTTC

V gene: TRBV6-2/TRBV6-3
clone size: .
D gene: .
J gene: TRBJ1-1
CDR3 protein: CASSYSRARTSEAEAFF
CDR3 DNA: TGTGCCAGCAGTTACTCGAGGGCCAGGACGTCTGAGGCTGAAGCTTTCTTT

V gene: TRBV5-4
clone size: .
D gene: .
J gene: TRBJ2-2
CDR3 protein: CASSLGGSSPTNTGELFF
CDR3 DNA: TGTGCCAGCAGCTTGGGAGGGAGTTCCCCAACGAACACCGGGGAGCTGTTTTTT

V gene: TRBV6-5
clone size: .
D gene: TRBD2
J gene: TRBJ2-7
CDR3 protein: CATRPGGDYEQYF
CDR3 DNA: TGTGCCACCAGACCTGGGGGGGACTACGAGCAGTACTTC

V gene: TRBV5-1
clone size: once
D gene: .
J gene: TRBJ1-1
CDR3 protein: CASSTGQPNTEAFF
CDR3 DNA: TGCGCCAGCAGCACCGGACAGCCGAACACTGAAGCTTTCTTT

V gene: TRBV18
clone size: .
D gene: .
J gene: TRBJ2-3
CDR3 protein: CASSPLDRPDTQYF
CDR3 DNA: TGTGCCAGCTCACCTTTAGACAGACCAGATACGCAGTATTTT

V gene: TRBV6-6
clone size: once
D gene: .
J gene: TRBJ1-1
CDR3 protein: CASSLRERGTEAFF
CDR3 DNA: TGTGCCAGCAGCCTCAGGGAAAGGGGCACTGAAGCTTTCTTT

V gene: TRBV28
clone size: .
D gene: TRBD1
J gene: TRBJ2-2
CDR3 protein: CASYRQGVNTGELFF
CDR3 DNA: TGTGCCAGTTACAGACAGGGCGTCAACACCGGGGAGCTGTTTTTT

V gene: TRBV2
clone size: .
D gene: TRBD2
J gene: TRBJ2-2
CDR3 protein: CASKRLAVPTGELFF
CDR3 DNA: TGTGCCAGCAAGAGACTAGCGGTTCCCACCGGGGAGCTGTTTTTT

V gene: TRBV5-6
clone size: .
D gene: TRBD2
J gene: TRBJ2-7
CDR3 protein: CASSFVSGSKEQYF
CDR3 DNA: TGTGCCAGCAGCTTCGTTAGCGGGAGTAAAGAGCAGTACTTC

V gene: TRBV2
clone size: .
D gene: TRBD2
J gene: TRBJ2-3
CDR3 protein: CACSSLAGDTDTQYF
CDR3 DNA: TGTGCCTGTTCCTCACTAGCGGGAGACACAGATACGCAGTATTTT

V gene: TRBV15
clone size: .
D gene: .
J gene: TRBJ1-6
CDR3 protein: CATSRDPNTGTYNSPLHF
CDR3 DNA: TGTGCCACCAGCAGAGATCCCAACACGGGAACCTATAATTCACCCCTCCACTTT

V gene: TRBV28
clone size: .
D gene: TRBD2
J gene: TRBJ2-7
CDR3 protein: CASSLGRAWGEQYF
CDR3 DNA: TGTGCCAGCAGTTTAGGGAGGGCCTGGGGAGAGCAGTACTTC

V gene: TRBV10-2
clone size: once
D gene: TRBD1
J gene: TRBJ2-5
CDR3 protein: CASSVPPGGETQYF
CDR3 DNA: TGCGCCAGCAGTGTTCCGCCAGGGGGAGAGACCCAGTACTTC

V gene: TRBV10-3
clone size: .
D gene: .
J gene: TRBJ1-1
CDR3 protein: CAISPGQTNTEAFF
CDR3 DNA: TGTGCCATCAGCCCTGGACAGACCAACACTGAAGCTTTCTTT

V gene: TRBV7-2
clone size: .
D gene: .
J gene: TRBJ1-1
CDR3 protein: CASSETRTANTEAFF
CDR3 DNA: TGTGCCAGCAGCGAAACCAGGACAGCGAACACTGAAGCTTTCTTT

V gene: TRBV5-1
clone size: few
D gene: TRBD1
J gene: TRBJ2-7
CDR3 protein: CASSPPGTGTAEQYF
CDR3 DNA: TGCGCCAGCAGCCCACCCGGGACAGGGACCGCCGAGCAGTACTTC

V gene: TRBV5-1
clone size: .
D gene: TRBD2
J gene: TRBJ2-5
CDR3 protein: CASSPGLARNSQETQYF
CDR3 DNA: TGCGCCAGCAGCCCAGGACTAGCGAGAAATTCTCAAGAGACCCAGTACTTC